This is a list of T cell receptor beta chains from one sample in a study of response to subunit inactivated influenza vaccine. TCRdb reanalysed the RT-PCR reads using MiXCR and keeps one entry per CDR3 protein. In the table there are a few hundred thousand distinct CDR3 sequences, over 9.5% of which are singletons. Material: PBMCs from blood, obtained 40 to 50 days after vaccination. The receptors derive from a man in his fifties or sixties who received an inactivated influenza vaccine. The conserved cysteine and the conserved F or W are not part of the CDR3 here. The D gene is left open where the match is weak.

- TRBV6-1 ASKRLGANVLT
- TRBV4-2 ASSQESDQPQH
- TRBV9 ASSAMQKSTDTQY
- TRBV6-1 ASSEGPDHSNQPQH
TRBD2 TRBV5-5 ASSRAGTSGLQKTQY
TRBD1 TRBV29-1 SAQRQGTNGYT
- TRBV11-2 ASSLAPTREQY
- TRBV12-3/TRBV12-4 ASSGQQGGGREKLF
- TRBV11-1 ASSLARTAEAF
- TRBV5-1 ASSLESRSGNTIY
- TRBV5-1 ASSLGWGGETQY
- TRBV4-2 ASSQSLVEGEETQY
- TRBV6-2/TRBV6-3 ASSYSRGRDYGYT
- TRBV4-3 ASSQGALSGNTIY
- TRBV11-2 ASSGFRLRTDTQY
TRBD2 TRBV6-2/TRBV6-3 ASSNGLAGITGELF
TRBD2 TRBV28 ASSLWASGDTYNEQF